The source of this T cell receptor beta chain is a study of regulatory T cells in long-lasting Graves disease (dated by TCRdb to the early 2020s). For the study in its entirety: Newly diagnosed Graves' disease patients had taken antithyroid drugs for less than 3 months. Peripheral blood TCR sequencing and RNA sequencing compared persistent Graves' disease patients with newly diagnosed Graves' disease patients. The study was conducted in China and was registered as a clinical trial. A total of some 35 samples underwent TCR sequencing, from 13 patients with persistent Graves' disease and approximately 20 patients with newly diagnosed Graves' disease. Results the study describes overall, beyond this receptor: Only peripheral blood was studied, because thyroid tissue, the primary lesion, was inaccessible. Sequencing and analysis were limited to the TCR beta chain. Patients with persistent disease shared more public clonotypes (around 3,000) than newly diagnosed patients did (around 1,000). Persistent Graves' disease patients showed lower TCR Shannon entropy and fewer highly expanded clones than newly diagnosed patients, suggesting clonal expansion. The small sample size was acknowledged by the authors as a limitation that may reduce accuracy. Preferential use of TRBV28, TRBJ1-2 and TRBJ2-5 was observed in persistent disease, whereas TRBV20-1 and TRBJ2-1 were favored in newly diagnosed disease.

Receptor amplification or capture employed multiplex PCR. For sequencing, an Illumina HiSeq 4000 was employed. TCR beta libraries were built with iRepertoire HTBI primers and Arm-PCR amplification of CDR3 regions. PCR products were gel purified before sequencing. The original methods were these. A total of fewer than 80 TRBV and more than twelve TRBJ segments were identified across samples and were used for gene usage analysis of CDR3 amino acid clonotypes. Filtered high-quality paired reads were merged into contigs using COPE and FqMerger. Contigs were aligned with BLAST to IMGT TRBV, TRBD and TRBJ reference genes, and CDR3 was defined per IMGT. Highly expanded clones were defined as clonotypes with a frequency above 0.1%. Repertoire diversity was measured by Shannon entropy, and V-J evenness by the Gini coefficient. Public clonotypes were defined as clonotypes shared by more than one individual. TCRdb handled the public reads itself, with Q25 trimming in fastp and clone calling in MiXCR, and kept productive beta chains. Every distinct CDR3 protein forms one entry, paired with its most common genes and DNA. The V and J calls were determined by TCRdb, not by the authors. This sample has more than 350,000 distinct CDR3 sequences in its table, and under 15% of those were observed once. Of the sample, approximately 16% falls within the top ten clones.

This clonotype appeared many times. Its antigen has not been determined. The sample holds no much larger clone one base away, and base qualities are not on file. From a lookup of the germline V gene (reference sequence), CDR1 and CDR2 are DFQATT and SNEGSKA. Trimming costs V 0 bases and J 2 bases, and their ends lie 11 bases apart. Spanning cysteine to phenylalanine, the CDR3 consists of 15 amino acids. Of the read, only the CDR3 DNA is kept; its 45 bases are in frame from base 1. This specimen's time point label, per the study, means: newly diagnosed GD, antithyroid drugs for less than 3 months. For both TCR sequencing and RNA sequencing, RNA was extracted from PBMCs in TRIzol. Graves' disease was diagnosed according to American Thyroid Association guidelines. Patients were recruited from an endocrinology department in Xi'an, China. Each patient gave about 9.1 milliliters of peripheral blood, collected in an EDTA anticoagulant tube. Ficoll Paque Plus density gradient separation was used to isolate PBMCs, and no additional T cell sorting was done. RNA quality was checked with an Agilent 2100 Bioanalyzer and agarose gel, and concentration with a NanoDrop 2000.

These data also formed part of another study, on T cells in Graves' hyperthyroidism and ophthalmopathy. As noted in the second study: A patient counted as having stable Graves' hyperthyroidism if no progression to ophthalmopathy occurred over 18 months of follow-up. Hyperthyroidism patients were newly diagnosed, with disease duration under 2 months, and aged 18 to 65 years. The study excluded patients with uncontrolled infections, other autoimmune diseases, pregnancy or lactation. Clinical symptoms, serum thyroxine and TRAb, thyroid ultrasound, and orbital computed tomography formed the basis for the diagnoses. The TCR CDR3 was subjected to a first round of RT-PCR using the HTBI primer set and the Qiagen OneStep RT-PCR kit. Most expanded thyroid clonotypes (frequency above 0.001) were also detected in blood, suggesting blood repertoires may reflect thyroid immune responses. Ophthalmopathy was separated from stable hyperthyroidism by a 13 V-J signature model, with over 85% sensitivity and about 84% specificity obtained in cross-validation and 80%/75% obtained in testing. In validation, progression to ophthalmopathy was predicted by the model with about 70% sensitivity and 72.22% specificity, a median of roughly 6 months before onset. TCR V-J signatures able to tell the groups apart were searched for in a discovery cohort of 90 to 100 patients, of whom roughly 42 had Graves' ophthalmopathy and some 60 had stable Graves' hyperthyroidism. Prospective prediction of ophthalmopathy was tested in an independent validation cohort consisting of roughly 20 hyperthyroidism patients and about 17 patients who later progressed to ophthalmopathy. The approximately 90 discovery patients were divided at random into training and test sets in a 7:3 ratio. In about six Graves' hyperthyroidism patients, the study also compared T-cell repertoires from thyroid tissue with T-cell repertoires from blood. After blood sampling, hyperthyroidism patients were treated with methimazole at a starting dose of 30 mg daily, and ophthalmopathy patients were treated with high-dose intravenous methylprednisolone. A second multiplex PCR round built the libraries, followed by size selection and purification. The libraries were sequenced on an Illumina HiSeq2000 using paired-end 100 bp reads. SOAPnuke was used to process the raw data, with reads discarded if the reads contained adapters or uncalled bases, had a mean Phred below 15, or lacked an exact constant-primer or identifier match. High-quality paired reads were merged using COPE v1.2.5, and each unique nucleotide sequence was defined as a clonotype. MiTCR v1.1 was used to align the clonotypes against IMGT TRBV, TRBD and TRBJ reference segments. Only V-J combinations with frequency above 0.0001, covering 99.2% of repertoires, were analysed. The TCS score was defined as the ratio of F50 (clonal expansion) to E x V (chaos), calculated using BLOSUM62-based TCRdist between CDR3 peptides within each V-J. Welch's t-statistics and random forest reduced around 550 V-J features to roughly 13, which were used in a naive Bayes classifier (R e1071). Sample size was not statistically predetermined, and investigators were not blinded to group allocation. TCR Vbeta CDR3 sequencing of fewer than 150 peripheral blood samples (around 45 ophthalmopathy, about 80 hyperthyroidism and roughly 17 progressor patients) is reported in the paper.

The rearrangement joined TRBV20-1 to TRBJ2-1; a weak D assignment points to TRBD2 (5 bases agree). Sequencing used peripheral blood mononuclear cells (PBMCs), obtained at new diagnosis, from a patient treated with antithyroid drugs. The receptor was derived from a woman in her thirties with Graves disease. Donor details come from another sample of the same person, matched by shared clones. At the DNA level, the sequence is TGCAGTGCTAGAGAGGACTCTTATCCCTACAATGAGCAGTTCTTC. Protein translation: CSAREDSYPYNEQFF.